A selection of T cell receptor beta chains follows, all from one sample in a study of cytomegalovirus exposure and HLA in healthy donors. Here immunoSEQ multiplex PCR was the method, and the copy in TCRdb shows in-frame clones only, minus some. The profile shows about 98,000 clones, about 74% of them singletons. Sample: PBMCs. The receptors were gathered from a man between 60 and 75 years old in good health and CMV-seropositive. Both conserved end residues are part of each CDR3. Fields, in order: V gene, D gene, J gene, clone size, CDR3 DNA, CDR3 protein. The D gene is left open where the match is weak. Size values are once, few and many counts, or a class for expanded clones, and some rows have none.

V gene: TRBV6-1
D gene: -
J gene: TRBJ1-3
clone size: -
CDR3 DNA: TGTGCCAGCAGTGAAGCCACACGCTCTGGAAACACCATATATTTT
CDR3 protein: CASSEATRSGNTIYF

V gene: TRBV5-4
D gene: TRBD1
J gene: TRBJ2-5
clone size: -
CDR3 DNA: TGTGCCAGCAGCCTTCAAACCGGGACAGTCCAAGAGACCCAGTACTTC
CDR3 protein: CASSLQTGTVQETQYF

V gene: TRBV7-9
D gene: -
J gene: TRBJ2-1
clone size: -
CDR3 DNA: TGTGCCAGCAGCCCCCCGGGACTAGGGGGCGGTGAGCAGTTCTTC
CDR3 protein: CASSPPGLGGGEQFF

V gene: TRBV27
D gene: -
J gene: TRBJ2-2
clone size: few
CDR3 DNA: TGTGCCAGCACTCGTATTGTGGGGGGGCATAGCGGGGAGCTGTTTTTT
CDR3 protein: CASTRIVGGHSGELFF

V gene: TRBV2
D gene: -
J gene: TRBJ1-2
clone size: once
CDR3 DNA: TGTGCCAGCTCCTTGCAGGGCCCCACTAACTATGGCTACACCTTC
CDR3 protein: CASSLQGPTNYGYTF

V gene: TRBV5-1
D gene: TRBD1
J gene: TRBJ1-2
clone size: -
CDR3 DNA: TGCGCCAGCAGCCCGGACAGGCGCTACTATGGCTACACCTTC
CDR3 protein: CASSPDRRYYGYTF

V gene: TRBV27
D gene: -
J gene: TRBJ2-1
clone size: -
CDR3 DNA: TGTGCCAGCAGGTTACAGGGCCTTCTACAAGATGAGCAGTTCTTC
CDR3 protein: CASRLQGLLQDEQFF

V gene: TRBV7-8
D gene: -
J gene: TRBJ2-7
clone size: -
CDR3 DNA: TGTGCCAGCAGCCGCCGGGGATACGAGCAGTACTTC
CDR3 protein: CASSRRGYEQYF

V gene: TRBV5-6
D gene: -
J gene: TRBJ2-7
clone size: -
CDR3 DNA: TGTGCCAGCAGCCTGAGGGGGGGGGCGACCTACGAGCAGTACTTC
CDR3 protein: CASSLRGGATYEQYF

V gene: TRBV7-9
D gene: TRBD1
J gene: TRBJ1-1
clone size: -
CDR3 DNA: TGTGCCAGCAGCAATCAGGGGGCGCGGAGCACTGAAGCTTTCTTT
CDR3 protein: CASSNQGARSTEAFF

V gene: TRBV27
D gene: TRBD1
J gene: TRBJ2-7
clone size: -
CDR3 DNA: TGTGCCAGCAGTCCAAGCCGCGGGGACAGGGGAACGTACGAGCAGTACTTC
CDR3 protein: CASSPSRGDRGTYEQYF

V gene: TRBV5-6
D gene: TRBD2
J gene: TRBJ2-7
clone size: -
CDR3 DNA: TGTGCCAGCAGCCCGAACGTAGGGAGGGTCTACGAGCAGTACTTC
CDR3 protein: CASSPNVGRVYEQYF

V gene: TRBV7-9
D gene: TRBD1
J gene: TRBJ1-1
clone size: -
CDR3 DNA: TGTGCCAGCAGCTCAATCCCGGGACAGGGCAGGGGCACTGAAGCTTTCTTT
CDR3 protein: CASSSIPGQGRGTEAFF

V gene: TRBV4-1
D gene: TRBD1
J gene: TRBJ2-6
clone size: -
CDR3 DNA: TGCGCCAGCAGCCAAATACCGGGACAGGGCATCTCTGGGGCCAACGTCCTGACTTTC
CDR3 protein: CASSQIPGQGISGANVLTF

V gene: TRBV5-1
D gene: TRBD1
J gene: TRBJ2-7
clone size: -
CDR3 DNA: TGCGCCAGCAGCTCGGGACAGTTTCAGTACGAGCAGTACTTC
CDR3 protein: CASSSGQFQYEQYF

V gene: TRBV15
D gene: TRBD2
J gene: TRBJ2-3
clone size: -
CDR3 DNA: TGTGCCACCAGCAGAGATGGTAGCGGGGGTATTACAGATACGCAGTATTTT
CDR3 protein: CATSRDGSGGITDTQYF

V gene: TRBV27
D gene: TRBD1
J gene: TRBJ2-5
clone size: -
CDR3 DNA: TGTGCCGCAGGGGGCGGAGAGACCCAGTACTTC
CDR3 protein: CAAGGGETQYF

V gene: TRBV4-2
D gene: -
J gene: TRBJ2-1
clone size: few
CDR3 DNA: TGTGCCAGCTCTGGGGGCCAAGACAATGAGCAGTTCTTC
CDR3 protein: CASSGGQDNEQFF

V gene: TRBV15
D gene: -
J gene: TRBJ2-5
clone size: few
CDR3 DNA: TGTGCCACCAGCTGGGTCGGAGGGATGAGGGTTGCCCAGTACTTC
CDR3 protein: CATSWVGGMRVAQYF

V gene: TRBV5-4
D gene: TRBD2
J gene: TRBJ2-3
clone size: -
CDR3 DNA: TGTGCCGGCATGCTAGCGGGGGGTAGCACAGATACGCAGTATTTT
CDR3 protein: CAGMLAGGSTDTQYF